This T cell receptor beta chain was sequenced in a study of blood T cells in healthy people across ages. Whole-study findings and limits: A roughly linear age-dependent decrease characterized TCR beta diversity per million T cells.

The table lists this clonotype with many counts. No antigen is known for it. Per the germline V gene, CDR1 is SQVTM and CDR2 is ANQGSEA. The V end lost 4 bases, the J end lost 4 bases, and 8 bases lay between the germline ends. The length of the CDR3 is 11 residues. A second 7 to 11 cycle PCR used barcoded and J-beta primers. TCRdb re-derived calls from the 5' RACE reads in MiXCR, one entry per CDR3 protein. This repertoire shows 850,000 to 950,000 distinct CDR3 sequences, around 26% found once; its top ten account for approximately 15%. The receptor's source is a woman at least 80 years old in good health. The chain carries TRBV29-1 and TRBJ2-7; no clear D. The sample comprised blood. The CDR3 nucleotides read TGCAGCGTTGCACACGGTTACGAGCAGTACTTC. Its protein is CSVAHGYEQYF.